The next 30 T cell receptor beta chains were all read from a single sample in a study of PD-1 blockade in classical Hodgkin lymphoma (dated by TCRdb to 2018 to 2020). Preparation of the library involved the immunoSEQ multiplex PCR assay. As stored in TCRdb, this immuneACCESS dataset retains in-frame rearrangements with V and J assigned. A fraction of the clones does not appear; measured against another copy, unresolved V genes explain less than half of the discrepancy, and the remainder lacks a known reason. In this sample the table shows over 90,000 clones, nearly 90% of which occur a single time. The ten largest clones add up to approximately 11% of the sample. This specimen's time point label, interpreted: cycle 2 day 1 (C2D1) of nivolumab. All trial patients had relapsed after autologous stem cell transplantation, with cohorts A, B and C differing in prior brentuximab vedotin exposure. Sequences were derived from peripheral blood mononuclear cells (PBMCs), sampled before the second cycle of nivolumab. These receptors all stem from a human donor with classical Hodgkin lymphoma.

The rearrangement uses TRBV10-1 and TRBJ2-1; TRBD2 matches at 10 bases. V gave up 2 bases and J gave up 4 bases; unmatched junction bases: 5. Germline V gene lookup returns CDR1 WNHNN and CDR2 SYGVQD (reference sequence). This CDR3 has 16 amino acids. CDR3 loop: CASSELTSGVYNEQFF. The CDR3 bases are TGCGCCAGCAGTGAGCTAACTAGCGGGGTTTACAATGAGCAGTTCTTC.

The genes are TRBV5-1 and TRBJ2-1; D might be TRBD2 (6 bases). Trimming removed 0 bases at V and 10 bases at J, with 11 bases between. The germline V gene has CDR1 SGHRS and CDR2 YFSETQ. This CDR3 is 13 amino acids long. The CDR3 spells CASSLVTRGEQFF. CDR3 nucleotides: TGCGCCAGCAGCTTGGTGACACGGGGGGAGCAGTTCTTC.

The chain uses TRBV6-4 and TRBJ1-1; D is unclear. Deletions cut 6 bases from V and 1 base from J, with 9 bases between. CDR3 length equals 13 residues. Germline V CDR1 and CDR2: MRHNA, SNTAGT. This CDR3 reads CASSLTGNTEAFF. The CDR3 DNA is TGTGCCAGCAGCCTCACCGGGAACACTGAAGCTTTCTTT.

This clone was observed once. The J gene is TRBJ2-5, the V gene TRBV11-2; D is possibly TRBD1 (7 bases). V was clipped by 3 bases and J by 5 bases, with 19 bases between them. CDR1 and CDR2 (germline): SGHAT, FQNNGV. The length of the CDR3 is 16 residues. The CDR3 nucleotides are TGTGCCAGCAGCTTTAGCCGACAGGGAGGAGTGGAGACCCAGTACTTC. Its translation: CASSFSRQGGVETQYF.

The V and J genes are TRBV19 and TRBJ1-5; D gene ambiguous. This CDR3 has 18 amino acids. V was shortened by 6 bases and J by 0 bases, with 21 bases between the two germline ends. From germline, CDR1 is LNHDA and CDR2 SQIVND (reference sequence). In nucleotides, the CDR3 is TGTGCCAGTAGCCCCCTATTTGGCCCAATCTATAGCAATCAGCCCCAGCATTTT. Amino acid sequence: CASSPLFGPIYSNQPQHF.

CDR3 coding DNA: TGTGCCAGCAGTTTAGCGGGAGGCTTCTACAATGAGCAGTTCTTC. Translation: CASSLAGGFYNEQFF. This chain connects TRBV6-5 to TRBJ2-1, with TRBD2 matching 10 bases. Germline CDR1 and CDR2: MNHEY and SVGAGI. The junction had 3 bases not matched to a gene; V was cut back by 4 bases and J by 3 bases. The CDR3 covers 15 residues.

The chain employs TRBV5-1 and TRBJ2-7; D remains ambiguous. The V and J ends lost 4 bases and 6 bases respectively, with 14 bases between them. The germline gives CDR1 SGHRS, CDR2 YFSETQ. This CDR3 comprises 13 residues. CDR3 region: CASSLGTAREQYF. In DNA, the CDR3 is TGCGCCAGCAGCCTCGGCACGGCTCGCGAGCAGTACTTC.

Regarding this clone: The same CDR3 is also encoded by other DNA sequences in this sample. The V call is TRBV5-1, the J call TRBJ2-7; D call uncertain. The V gene's germline CDR1 is SGHRS and CDR2 YFSETQ. Trimming removed 0 bases from V and 4 bases from J, with 8 bases in between. The CDR3 has 13 residues. Here the CDR3 reads CASSLEAGYEQYF. The DNA of the CDR3 is TGCGCCAGCAGCTTGGAGGCAGGATACGAGCAGTACTTC.

The CDR3 DNA is TGTGCCAGCAGTGGGGACAGGGGGAGAAACACCATATATTTT. This translates into CASSGDRGRNTIYF. This chain links TRBV2 with TRBJ1-3, with 11 bases that match TRBD1. CDR3 size: 14 residues. Losses at the gene ends were 4 bases for V and 5 bases for J; bases not matched to a gene: 1. CDR1 SNHLY and CDR2 FYNNEI come from the germline V gene.

This clone showed up just once. As DNA, the CDR3 is TGCAGCGTTGAAGAGGAGGGACAGGCTGGAAACACCATATATTTT. Translation gives CSVEEEGQAGNTIYF. The J gene is TRBJ1-3, the V gene TRBV29-1; 8 bases are a match to TRBD1. V dropped 0 bases and J dropped 2; count of bases not matched to a gene: 3. The CDR3 length is 15 residues. The germline V gene encodes CDR1 SQVTM and CDR2 ANQGSEA.

This clone was recorded a few times. The chain recombines TRBV5-4 with TRBJ2-3; D is unresolved. Germline V gene sequence: CDR1 SGHNT, CDR2 YYREEE (reference sequence). The CDR3 length is 14 residues. V lost 0 bases and J lost 2, with 7 bases in between. CDR3 protein: CASSLETVTDTQYF. In DNA, the CDR3 is TGTGCCAGCAGCTTGGAGACTGTCACAGATACGCAGTATTTT.

The chain joins TRBV10-2 to TRBJ2-1, with 9 bases that match TRBD2. The CDR3 is made up of 14 amino acids. With 10 bases clipped from V and 4 bases from J, the junction kept 8 bases outside the gene matches. The germline V gene has CDR1 WSHSY and CDR2 SAAADI. CDR3 amino acids: CATLGLAYYNEQFF. The CDR3 DNA is TGCGCCACCCTGGGACTAGCCTATTACAATGAGCAGTTCTTC.

The genes are TRBV18 and TRBJ2-3, with 8 bases matching TRBD2. Germline CDR1 KGHSH, CDR2 LQKENI. After removal of 1 base from V and 2 bases from J, the junction contained 8 bases not matched to a gene. The CDR3 consists of 17 residues. The CDR3 DNA is TGTGCCAGCTCACCACGCTTTAGCGGGGTTGACACAGATACGCAGTATTTT. This encodes CASSPRFSGVDTDTQYF. Complete variable domain (other parts from reference TRBV18 and TRBJ2-3): NAGVMQNPRHLVRRRGQEARLRCSPMKGHSHVYWYRQLPEEGLKFMVYLQKENIIDESGMPKERFSAEFPKEGPSILRIQQVVRGDSAAYFCASSPRFSGVDTDTQYFGPGTRLTVL.

The J gene is TRBJ2-2, the V gene TRBV5-1; TRBD1 might be the D (6 bases). Deletions cut 4 bases from V and 10 bases from J, with 11 bases between. The CDR3 has 12 amino acids. The germline V gene has CDR1 SGHRS and CDR2 YFSETQ. In DNA, the CDR3 is TGCGCCAGCAGCGAAACAGGGACGGAGCTGTTTTTT. Translated, it gives CASSETGTELFF.

Regarding this clone: The junction shows a germline mismatch at one end, possibly a read error. The CDR3 here is CASSLTSGGLRHF. The CDR3 coding sequence is TGTGCCAGCAGTCTGACTAGCGGGGGGCTACGGCACTTC. V usage is TRBV27 and J usage is TRBJ2-5; 13 nucleotides align to TRBD2. In germline, CDR1 is MNHEY, CDR2 SMNVEV (reference sequence). The CDR3 consists of 13 residues.

This clone was counted a single time. The gene calls are TRBV5-4 and TRBJ2-1; 9 positions agree with TRBD2. The J segment lost 0 bases and the V segment lost 0 bases, leaving 4 bases of the junction unmatched. In germline, CDR1 is SGHNT, CDR2 YYREEE (reference sequence). The CDR3 is 17 amino acids. DNA for the CDR3: TGTGCCAGCAGCTTGGCCGGCGGGAGGGGCTCCTACAATGAGCAGTTCTTC. Translating gives CASSLAGGRGSYNEQFF.

This clone is a singleton in its sample. The CDR3 reads CASSGAFSSTDTQYF. The CDR3 nucleotides are TGTGCCAGCTCCGGGGCGTTTTCTAGCACAGATACGCAGTATTTT. The chain joins TRBV6-1 to TRBJ2-3, with D perhaps being TRBD1 or TRBD2 (5 bases each). The CDR3 runs 15 residues. V lost 8 bases to trimming and J lost 0 bases, with 15 bases between them. Germline V gene sequence: CDR1 MNHNS, CDR2 SASEGT.

The genes are TRBV5-6 and TRBJ1-4; tentative D call: TRBD1 (5 bases). The V gene's germline CDR1 is SGHDT and CDR2 YYEEEE. V lost 2 bases to trimming and J lost 8 bases, with 16 bases between them. CDR3 size: 15 residues. The CDR3 loop reads CASSLFREVREKLFF. CDR3 bases: TGTGCCAGCAGCTTATTCAGGGAAGTAAGAGAAAAACTGTTTTTT.

The chain carries TRBV7-9 and TRBJ2-1; TRBD2 might be the D (8 bases). Trimming removed 8 bases at V and 10 bases at J, with 27 bases between. Germline V gene data show CDR1 as SEHNR and CDR2 as FQNEAQ (reference sequence). The CDR3 is 16 residues long. This chain's CDR3 is CASLTGFGLAGNEQFF. As DNA, the CDR3 is TGTGCCAGCCTGACAGGGTTCGGGCTAGCGGGTAACGAGCAGTTCTTC.

The rearrangement joins TRBV27 to TRBJ1-2; D call uncertain. CDR3 size: 14 residues. V was cut by 1 base and J by 4 bases, with 10 bases left in between. Looked up from germline, CDR1 is MNHEY and CDR2 is SMNVEV (reference sequence). CDR3 residues: CASSLLRGLYGYTF. CDR3 sequence (DNA): TGTGCCAGCAGTTTATTACGTGGCCTCTATGGCTACACCTTC.

The V call is TRBV11-2, the J call TRBJ1-4; D gene unclear. Germline values: CDR1 SGHAT, CDR2 FQNNGV. V dropped 5 bases and J dropped 6 bases, with 22 bases sitting between them. This CDR3 is 17 amino acids long. In DNA form, the CDR3 reads TGTGCCAGCAGCGCATTTAGATATTCTGGACTAGATGAAAAACTGTTTTTT. It is translated as CASSAFRYSGLDEKLFF.

DNA for the CDR3: TGTGCCAGTAGTGAGGGACGGATCTCCTATAATTCACCCCTCCACTTT. Its translation is CASSEGRISYNSPLHF. The J gene is TRBJ1-6, the V gene TRBV19; perhaps TRBD1 as D (5 bases). The germline V gene encodes CDR1 LNHDA and CDR2 SQIVND (reference sequence). V was cut by 5 bases and J by 0 bases, with 11 bases left in between. The CDR3 covers 16 residues.

Of note for this clone: A much larger clone lies one base from this, so it may be a read error. The V gene is TRBV6-6, the J gene TRBJ2-7; TRBD1 matches at 9 bases. Trimming removed 4 bases from V and 2 bases from J; junction bases left unmatched: 3. The CDR3 extends over 14 amino acids. The germline gives CDR1 MNHNY, CDR2 SVGAGI (reference sequence). In nucleotides, the CDR3 is TGTGCCAGCAGTTCAGGGACAGGGCCCTACGAGCAGTACTTC. Amino acids: CASSSGTGPYEQYF.

The rearrangement joins TRBV29-1 to TRBJ2-3; 12 nucleotides line up with TRBD1. Germline CDR1 reads SQVTM; CDR2 reads ANQGSEA. The CDR3 is 13 amino acids. With V trimmed by 7 bases and J by 10 bases, 9 bases remained unmatched. This CDR3 reads CSAPGQGAPAQYF. CDR3 in DNA: TGCAGCGCACCGGGACAGGGGGCCCCCGCGCAGTATTTT.

The genes are TRBV29-1 and TRBJ1-1, with TRBD1 matching over 7 bases. V trimming: 2 bases; J trimming: 1 base; junction bases outside the gene matches: 4. Germline CDR1 SQVTM, CDR2 ANQGSEA. The CDR3 is 14 residues long. Here the CDR3 reads CSVEKGTANTEAFF. The CDR3 coding sequence is TGCAGCGTTGAAAAAGGGACAGCGAACACTGAAGCTTTCTTT.

The chain uses TRBV27 and TRBJ2-5; D uncertain. Trimming stripped 3 bases from V and 3 bases from J, with 11 bases between. Per the germline V gene, CDR1 is MNHEY and CDR2 is SMNVEV (reference sequence). The CDR3 is 14 amino acids. CDR3: CASSFGYGEETQYF. The CDR3 DNA follows: TGTGCCAGCAGTTTCGGTTATGGGGAAGAGACCCAGTACTTC.

The chain employs TRBV28 and TRBJ2-7, with a possible D match to TRBD1 (6 bases). The CDR3 consists of 15 residues. V was trimmed by 7 bases and J by 0 bases, leaving 16 bases between them. The germline V gene encodes CDR1 MDHEN and CDR2 SYDVKM. The CDR3 region has the DNA TGTGCCAGCAATCGACCTACAGGGAACTCCTACGAGCAGTACTTC. It encodes CASNRPTGNSYEQYF. Supplemented by reference TRBV28 and TRBJ2-7, the full variable domain reads DVKVTQSSRYLVKRTGEKVFLECVQDMDHENMFWYRQDPGLGLRLIYFSYDVKMKEKGDIPEGYSVSREKKERFSLILESASTNQTSMYLCASNRPTGNSYEQYFGPGTRLTVT.

The chain links TRBV4-2 to TRBJ2-3; TRBD2 matches at 11 bases. In germline, CDR1 is LGHNA, CDR2 YNFKEQ. Unmatched junction bases numbered 8, after V lost 4 bases and J lost 8 bases. The CDR3 spans 15 residues. This chain's CDR3 is CASSLLAGGDGTQYF. The CDR3 bases are TGTGCCAGCAGCCTTCTAGCGGGAGGTGATGGTACGCAGTATTTT.

V usage is TRBV5-4 and J usage is TRBJ2-2; D is unclear. The CDR3 is 16 residues long. Trimming took 0 bases from V and 10 from J, leaving 19 bases between them. The germline gives CDR1 SGHNT, CDR2 YYREEE (reference sequence). CDR3 sequence (DNA): TGTGCCAGCAGCTTGGGGGTGGGAACTTATGGTGAGGAGCTGTTTTTT. It codes for CASSLGVGTYGEELFF.

The chain recombines TRBV27 with TRBJ2-6; no definite D call. This CDR3 has 16 residues. Per germline, CDR1 MNHEY and CDR2 SMNVEV (reference sequence). V shed 3 bases and J shed 0 bases, with 9 bases lying between them. CDR3 DNA: TGTGCCAGCAGTTTCCTTCAACCCTCTGGGGCCAACGTCCTGACTTTC. Encoded protein: CASSFLQPSGANVLTF.